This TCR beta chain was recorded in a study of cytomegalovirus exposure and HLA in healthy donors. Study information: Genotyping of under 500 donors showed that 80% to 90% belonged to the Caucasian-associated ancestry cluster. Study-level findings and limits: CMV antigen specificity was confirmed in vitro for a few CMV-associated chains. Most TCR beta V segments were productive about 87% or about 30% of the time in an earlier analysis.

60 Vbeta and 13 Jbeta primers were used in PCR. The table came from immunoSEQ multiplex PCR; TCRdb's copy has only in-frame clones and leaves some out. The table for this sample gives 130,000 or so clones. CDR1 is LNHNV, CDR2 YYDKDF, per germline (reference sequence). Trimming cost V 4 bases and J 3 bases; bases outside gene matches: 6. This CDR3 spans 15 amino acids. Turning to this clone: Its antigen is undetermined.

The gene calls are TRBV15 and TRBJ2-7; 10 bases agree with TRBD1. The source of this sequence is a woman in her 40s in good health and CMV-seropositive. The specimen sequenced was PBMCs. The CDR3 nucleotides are TGTGCCACCAGCATCGCCGGGACAGGGGTCTACGAGCAGTACTTC. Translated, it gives CATSIAGTGVYEQYF.